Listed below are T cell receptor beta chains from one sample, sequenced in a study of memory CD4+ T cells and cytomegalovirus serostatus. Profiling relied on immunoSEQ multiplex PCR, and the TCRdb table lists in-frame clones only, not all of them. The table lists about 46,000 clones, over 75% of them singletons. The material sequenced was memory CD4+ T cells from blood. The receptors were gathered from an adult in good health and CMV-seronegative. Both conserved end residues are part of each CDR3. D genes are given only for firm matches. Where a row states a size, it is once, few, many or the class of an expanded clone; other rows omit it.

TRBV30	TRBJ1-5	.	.	CAWSLARGNQPQHF	TGTGCCTGGAGTCTCGCGCGGGGCAATCAGCCCCAGCATTTT
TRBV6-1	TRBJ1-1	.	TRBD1	CASSEVTGDAEAFF	TGTGCCAGCAGTGAGGTGACAGGGGACGCTGAAGCTTTCTTT
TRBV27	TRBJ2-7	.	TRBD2	CASGRLAREQYF	TGTGCCAGCGGCCGACTAGCGAGGGAGCAGTACTTC
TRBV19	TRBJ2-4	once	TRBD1	CASSSRDRGRRNIQYF	TGTGCCAGTAGTAGCCGGGACAGGGGCCGGAGAAACATTCAGTACTTC
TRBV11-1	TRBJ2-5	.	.	CASSLNSQETQYF	TGTGCCAGCAGCTTAAACTCCCAAGAGACCCAGTACTTC
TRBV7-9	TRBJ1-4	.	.	CASSLDSFLNEKLFF	TGTGCCAGCAGCTTAGACAGTTTTCTTAATGAAAAACTGTTTTTT
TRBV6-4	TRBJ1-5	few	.	CASITIKGDQPQHF	TGTGCCAGTATAACTATAAAGGGAGATCAGCCCCAGCATTTT
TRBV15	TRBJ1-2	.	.	CATSTGRSYGYTF	TGTGCCACCAGCACAGGGCGGTCCTATGGCTACACCTTC
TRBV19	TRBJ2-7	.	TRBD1	CASSTLTGNSYEQYF	TGTGCCAGTAGTACCTTGACAGGGAACTCCTACGAGCAGTACTTC
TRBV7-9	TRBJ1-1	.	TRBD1	CASSLGTGVGGAFF	TGTGCCAGCAGCTTAGGGACAGGGGTCGGGGGAGCTTTCTTT